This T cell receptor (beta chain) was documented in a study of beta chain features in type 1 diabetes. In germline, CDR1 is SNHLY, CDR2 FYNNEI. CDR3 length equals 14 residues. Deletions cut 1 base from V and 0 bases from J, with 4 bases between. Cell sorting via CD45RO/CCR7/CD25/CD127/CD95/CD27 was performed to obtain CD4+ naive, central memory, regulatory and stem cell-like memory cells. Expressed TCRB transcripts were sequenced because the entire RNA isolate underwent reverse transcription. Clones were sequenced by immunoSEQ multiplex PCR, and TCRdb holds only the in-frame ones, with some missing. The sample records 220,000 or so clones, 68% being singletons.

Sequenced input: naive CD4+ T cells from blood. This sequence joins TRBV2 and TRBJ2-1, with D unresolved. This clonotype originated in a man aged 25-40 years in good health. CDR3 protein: CASSEGSSYNEQFF. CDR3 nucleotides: TGTGCCAGCAGTGAAGGTAGCTCCTACAATGAGCAGTTCTTC.